This T cell receptor (beta chain) was recorded in a study of regulatory T cells in long-lasting Graves disease. Study-level results: Patients with persistent disease showed a bias toward TRBV28, TRBJ1-2 and TRBJ2-5.

V gave up 1 base and J gave up 5 bases, with 11 bases separating them. Per the germline V gene, CDR1 is SGHDN and CDR2 is FVKESK. The CDR3 loop spans 14 amino acids. Regarding this clonotype: Its target is unknown.

As to time point: newly diagnosed GD, antithyroid drugs for less than 3 months. PBMC-extracted RNA yielded the TCR library. In building TCR beta libraries, iRepertoire HTBI primers were used together with Arm-PCR of CDR3 regions. TCRdb independently ran MiXCR on the multiplex PCR reads; one entry per CDR3 protein. The sample records 400,000 to 500,000 distinct CDR3 sequences, around 17% being singletons. These sequences were also reported in another study, on T cells in Graves' hyperthyroidism and ophthalmopathy. Turning to that study: Ophthalmopathy and stable hyperthyroidism were told apart by a 13 V-J model.

The sequence came from a woman aged 18 to 35 with Graves disease. The V and J genes are TRBV14 and TRBJ1-2; no clear D. Material: peripheral blood mononuclear cells (PBMCs), obtained at new diagnosis, from a patient treated with antithyroid drugs. CDR3: CASSQGLGGYGYTF. CDR3 sequence (DNA): TGTGCCAGCAGCCAAGGCCTGGGTGGATATGGCTACACCTTC.